The 5 T cell receptor beta chains presented below share a single source sample, sequenced in a study of technical replicates of blood from a handful of donors. Sequenced by immunoSEQ multiplex PCR; TCRdb stores in-frame clones only, minus some. Of about 80,000 clones in the sample, about 97% are singletons; the top ten hold about 0.19%. The specimen was T cells isolated from PBMCs. Every receptor here comes from a human donor in good health.

The chain has TRBV29-1 and TRBJ1-5, with TRBD1 matching 11 bases. This CDR3 has 13 amino acids. Trimming took 2 bases from V and 7 from J; bases not matched to a gene: 1. Germline-derived CDR1 and CDR2 are SQVTM and ANQGSEA. The CDR3 DNA follows: TGCAGCGTTGAACGGGACAGGGGGCAGCCCCAGCATTTT. The encoded protein is CSVERDRGQPQHF.

V is TRBV6-5 and J is TRBJ1-4; possible D gene TRBD1, 5 bases. V was trimmed by 5 bases and J by 2 bases, leaving 9 bases between them. In germline, CDR1 is MNHEY, CDR2 SVGAGI. CDR3 length: 14 amino acids. This CDR3 is CASSAGVTNEKLFF. The CDR3 DNA reads TGTGCCAGCAGTGCGGGGGTTACTAATGAAAAACTGTTTTTT.

The chain recombines TRBV6-6 with TRBJ2-3; 7 bases align to TRBD1. The CDR3 runs to 13 residues. The germline V gene encodes CDR1 MNHNY and CDR2 SVGAGI (reference sequence). V shed 10 bases, J shed 9 bases, and the junction held 13 bases outside the gene matches. The CDR3 nucleotides are TGTGCCACCCTAGCCCCCTTACAGGGGACGCAGTATTTT. Its protein product is CATLAPLQGTQYF.

The rearrangement links TRBV7-9 to TRBJ1-2; 9 positions match TRBD1. Losses at the gene ends were 6 bases for V and 8 bases for J; bases not matched to a gene: 16. The CDR3 contains 16 residues. From germline, CDR1 is SEHNR and CDR2 FQNEAQ (reference sequence). The CDR3 DNA reads TGTGCCAGCAGTTCGATTATCGGACAGGGGTTGGGAGGCTACACCTTC. Protein: CASSSIIGQGLGGYTF.

This clone was detected once. The gene calls are TRBV5-1 and TRBJ1-1; D remains ambiguous. The CDR3 contains 12 residues. Germline V gives CDR1 SGHRS, CDR2 YFSETQ. Trimming pared 1 base from V and 5 bases from J, leaving 6 bases between. This CDR3 reads CASSLSGTEAFF. Written as DNA, the CDR3 is TGCGCCAGCAGCTTGTCGGGTACTGAAGCTTTCTTT. Full variable domain (rest looked up from reference TRBV5-1 and TRBJ1-1): KAGVTQTPRYLIKTRGQQVTLSCSPISGHRSVSWYQQTPGQGLQFLFEYFSETQRNKGNFPGRFSGRQFSNSRSEMNVSTLELGDSALYLCASSLSGTEAFFGQGTRLTVV.